The entry that follows covers one TCR beta chain sequence. The sample originates from a study of blood T cell repertoires in COVID-19. V dropped 7 bases and J dropped 2; count of bases not matched to a gene: 6. Germline V gene lookup returns CDR1 MNHEY and CDR2 SVGAGI. The CDR3 contains 14 residues. Data came from immunoSEQ multiplex PCR; TCRdb stores just in-frame clones and leaves some out. The data hold about 70,000 clones, with roughly 90% observed a single time. The TCR sequence derives from a man aged 50 to 60 with COVID-19, enrolled during active disease. The chain couples TRBV6-5 to TRBJ1-1; 8 bases line up with TRBD1. Sequencing was carried out using peripheral blood. The CDR3 loop reads CASTGQGRNTEAFF. The CDR3 DNA follows: TGTGCCAGCACTGGACAGGGCCGAAACACTGAAGCTTTCTTT.